The subject of this entry is one TCR beta chain. Losses at the gene ends were 2 bases for V and 2 bases for J; bases not matched to a gene: 2. This CDR3 comprises 15 residues. CDR1 and CDR2 (germline): SGHRS, YFSETQ. This entry comes from a study of blood T cell repertoires in COVID-19. Overall study: The analysed material was cDNA or gDNA that came from T cells, B-cell-depleted T cells, or PBMCs.

Profiling relied on immunoSEQ multiplex PCR, and the TCRdb table lists in-frame clones only, not all of them. The profile shows 110,000 or so clones, roughly 79% of them singletons. This sequence joins TRBV5-1 and TRBJ2-2; 8 bases match TRBD1. The source is a human donor in a cohort sampled during active COVID-19. The sequencing sample was made of peripheral blood. The CDR3 loop reads CASSFDRGNTGELFF. CDR3 sequence (DNA): TGCGCCAGCAGCTTTGACAGGGGAAACACCGGGGAGCTGTTTTTT.